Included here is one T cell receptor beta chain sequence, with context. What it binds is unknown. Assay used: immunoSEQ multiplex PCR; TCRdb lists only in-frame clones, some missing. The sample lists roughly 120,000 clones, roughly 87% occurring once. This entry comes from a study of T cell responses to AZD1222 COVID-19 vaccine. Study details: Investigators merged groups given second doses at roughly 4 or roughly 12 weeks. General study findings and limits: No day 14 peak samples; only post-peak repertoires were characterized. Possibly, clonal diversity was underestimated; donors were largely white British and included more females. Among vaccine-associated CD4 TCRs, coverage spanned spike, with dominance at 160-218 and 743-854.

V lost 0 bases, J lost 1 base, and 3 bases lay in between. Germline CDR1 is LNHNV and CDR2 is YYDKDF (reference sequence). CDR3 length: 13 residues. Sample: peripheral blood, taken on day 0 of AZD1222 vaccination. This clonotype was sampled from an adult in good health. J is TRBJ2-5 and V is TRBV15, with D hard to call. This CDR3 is CATSRDSQETQYF. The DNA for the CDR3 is TGTGCCACCAGCAGAGACAGCCAAGAGACCCAGTACTTC. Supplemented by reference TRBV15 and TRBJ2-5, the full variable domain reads DAMVIQNPRYQVTQFGKPVTLSCSQTLNHNVMYWYQQKSSQAPKLLFHYYDKDFNNEADTPDNFQSRRPNTSFCFLDIRSPGLGDTAMYLCATSRDSQETQYFGPGTRLLVL.